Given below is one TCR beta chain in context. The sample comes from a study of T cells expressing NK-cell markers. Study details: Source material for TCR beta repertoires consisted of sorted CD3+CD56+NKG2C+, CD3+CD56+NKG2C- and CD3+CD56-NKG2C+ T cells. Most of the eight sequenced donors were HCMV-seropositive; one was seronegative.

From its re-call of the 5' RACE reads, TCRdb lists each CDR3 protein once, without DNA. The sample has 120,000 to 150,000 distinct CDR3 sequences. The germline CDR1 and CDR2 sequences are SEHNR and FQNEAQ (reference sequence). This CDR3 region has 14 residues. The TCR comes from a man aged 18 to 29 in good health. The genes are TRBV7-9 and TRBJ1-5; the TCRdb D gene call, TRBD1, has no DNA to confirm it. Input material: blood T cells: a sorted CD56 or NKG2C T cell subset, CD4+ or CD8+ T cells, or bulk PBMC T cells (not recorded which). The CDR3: CASSPGNMDQPQHF. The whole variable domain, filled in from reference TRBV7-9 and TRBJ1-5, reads DTGVSQNPRHKITKRGQNVTFRCDPISEHNRLYWYRQTLGQGPEFLTYFQNEAQLEKSRLLSDRFSAERPKGSFSTLEIQRTEQGDSAMYLCASSPGNMDQPQHFGDGTRLSIL.